One and the same sample provided the 29 T cell receptor beta chains below, sequenced in a study of shared clonotypes between healthy human individuals. The repertoire was sequenced with immunoSEQ multiplex PCR; TCRdb's copy has only in-frame clones and lacks some. The data show about 1.1 million clones, with roughly 77% seen just once and about 0.89% held by the top ten. The sequencing sample was made of memory CD4+ T cells from PBMCs. Subset: CD45RA-negative fraction. The receptors originated from a man younger than 35 in good health. Some clones in this sample may be carry-over from other donors' samples.

This clone occurred once. The CDR3 bases are TGTGCCAGCAGTTACTCAGGGGCCCGGGGTGAAAAACTGTTTTTT. Its translation is CASSYSGARGEKLFF. V gene TRBV6-5 combines with J gene TRBJ1-4, with a possible D match to TRBD1 (5 bases). The CDR3 contains 15 residues. Germline lookup yields CDR1 MNHEY and CDR2 SVGAGI. Deletions cut 0 bases from V and 7 bases from J, with 12 bases between.

The rearrangement uses TRBV7-3 and TRBJ2-1; 10 positions match TRBD1. Germline trimming cut 3 bases from V and 7 bases from J; bases unmatched to any gene: 6. Germline loops: CDR1 SGHTA, CDR2 FQGTGA. The CDR3 is made up of 15 amino acids. For the CDR3, the DNA is TGTGCCAGCAGCTTCGGGACAGGGGCTTCGAATGAGCAGTTCTTC. This sequence encodes CASSFGTGASNEQFF.

The V and J genes are TRBV11-2 and TRBJ1-6; D ambiguous. This CDR3 has 14 residues. Germline V CDR1 and CDR2: SGHAT, FQNNGV. The V gene lost 3 bases and the J gene lost 8 bases, with 11 bases spanning the gap. In nucleotides, the CDR3 is TGTGCCAGCAGCTTGAATCCACACGATTCACCCCTCCACTTT. This sequence encodes CASSLNPHDSPLHF.

This clone was seen many times. The rearrangement uses TRBV4-2 and TRBJ2-7; TRBD1 matches at 8 bases. The junction had 4 bases not matched to a gene; V was cut back by 0 bases and J by 3 bases. CDR3 length: 15 amino acids. CDR1 is LGHNA, CDR2 YNFKEQ, per germline. The CDR3 spells CASSQDWTGIYEQYF. The CDR3 DNA sequence: TGTGCCAGCAGCCAAGACTGGACAGGGATCTACGAGCAGTACTTC.

The chain employs TRBV28 and TRBJ2-3; 14 bases are a match to TRBD2. Looked up from germline, CDR1 is MDHEN and CDR2 is SYDVKM. V was clipped by 6 bases and J by 7 bases; unmatched bases: 9. The CDR3 loop spans 16 amino acids. The chain's CDR3 is CASSPTGTSGSHTQYF. CDR3 bases: TGTGCCAGCAGCCCTACTGGGACTAGCGGGAGTCATACGCAGTATTTT.

V usage is TRBV28 and J usage is TRBJ2-5; TRBD2 aligns across 11 bases. V was clipped by 6 bases and J by 5 bases; unmatched bases: 11. Germline V gene data show CDR1 as MDHEN and CDR2 as SYDVKM. The CDR3 extends over 16 amino acids. The CDR3 DNA follows: TGTGCCAGCAGCGCGCGGGAGCTAGCGGGAGGCGAGACCCAGTACTTC. It encodes CASSARELAGGETQYF.

Here the CDR3 reads CASSLAAGGPGYNEQFF. CDR3 nucleotide sequence: TGCGCCAGCAGCTTGGCGGCGGGAGGCCCCGGGTACAATGAGCAGTTCTTC. V is TRBV5-1 and J is TRBJ2-1, with 8 bases fitting TRBD2. The germline V gene encodes CDR1 SGHRS and CDR2 YFSETQ. CDR3 length equals 17 residues. J was trimmed by 4 bases and V by 0 bases; bases with no gene match: 9.

The genes are TRBV11-3 and TRBJ2-1, with D unresolved. Trimming shortened V by 3 bases and J by 6 bases, and 6 bases separated the two germline ends. Germline V gives CDR1 SGHNT, CDR2 YENEEA. The CDR3 extends over 12 amino acids. CDR3 in amino acids: CASSFSSNEQFF. For the CDR3, the DNA is TGTGCCAGCAGCTTCAGTTCCAATGAGCAGTTCTTC.

This rearrangement joins TRBV5-1 to TRBJ2-1; TRBD2 agrees at 14 bases. With 4 bases clipped from V and 4 bases from J, the junction kept 4 bases outside the gene matches. The germline V gene has CDR1 SGHRS and CDR2 YFSETQ. This CDR3 has 16 residues. Here the CDR3 reads CASSPTSGRGYNEQFF. The CDR3 DNA follows: TGCGCCAGCAGCCCGACTAGCGGGAGGGGTTACAATGAGCAGTTCTTC.

The rearrangement joins TRBV4-1 to TRBJ2-7; 10 bases align to TRBD2. The CDR3 loop spans 15 amino acids. Germline lookup yields CDR1 MGHRA and CDR2 YSYEKL. The junction had 7 bases not matched to a gene; V was cut back by 1 base and J by 7 bases. CDR3 DNA sequence: TGCGCCAGCAGCCAAGGGCTAGCGGGAGCTGGGGAGCAGTACTTC. Amino acids: CASSQGLAGAGEQYF.

V is TRBV18 and J is TRBJ1-2; TRBD1 agrees at 12 bases. Germline CDR1 reads KGHSH; CDR2 reads LQKENI. The CDR3 loop spans 16 amino acids. V shed 2 bases, J shed 6 bases, and the junction held 7 bases outside the gene matches. This CDR3 reads CASSPFAGQGADGYTF. CDR3 in DNA: TGTGCCAGCTCACCATTTGCGGGACAGGGGGCTGATGGCTACACCTTC.

There are many counts of this clone. The chain links TRBV27 to TRBJ2-1; unclear D gene. CDR3 length: 11 residues. The germline V and J ends were trimmed by 6 bases and 5 bases, with 5 bases remaining between them. The germline gives CDR1 MNHEY, CDR2 SMNVEV (reference sequence). CDR3 bases: TGTGCCAGCAGAATCCACAATGAGCAGTTCTTC. Its translation: CASRIHNEQFF.

In this sample, this clone turned up once. The chain joins TRBV28 to TRBJ2-3; TRBD2 agrees at 7 bases. Germline V CDR1 and CDR2: MDHEN, SYDVKM. V lost 2 bases, J lost 0 bases, and 8 bases stayed unmatched. CDR3 length: 17 amino acids. CDR3 sequence: CASSLGTLAESTDTQYF. The CDR3, as DNA: TGTGCCAGCAGTTTAGGTACCCTAGCGGAAAGCACAGATACGCAGTATTTT.

The sample holds many counts of this clone. The same CDR3 also results from other DNA sequences found in this sample. The V and J genes are TRBV14 and TRBJ2-1; no clear D. The CDR3 length is 14 residues. Germline values: CDR1 SGHDN, CDR2 FVKESK. V gave up 3 bases and J gave up 8 bases, with 14 bases separating them. The CDR3 bases are TGTGCCAGCAGCCAGCGCGACTTAGAGGATGAGCAGTTCTTC. Translation: CASSQRDLEDEQFF.

The chain couples TRBV28 to TRBJ1-1; perhaps TRBD1 as D (5 bases). Germline CDR1 is MDHEN and CDR2 is SYDVKM. This CDR3 contains 14 residues. The ends were cut back, 5 bases at V and 6 bases at J, with 16 bases in the middle. In nucleotides, the CDR3 is TGTGCCAGCAGTCGACCACAGGTTGCGGCTGAAGCTTTCTTT. Protein sequence: CASSRPQVAAEAFF.

Remarks on this clone: Possible read error: a much larger clone is one base away. V usage is TRBV2 and J usage is TRBJ2-7; 10 bases line up with TRBD2. Germline values: CDR1 SNHLY, CDR2 FYNNEI. V was clipped by 4 bases and J by 2 bases; unmatched bases: 2. This CDR3 has 14 amino acids. The CDR3 nucleotides read TGTGCCAGCAGTGGGACTAGCGGTCCCTACGAGCAGTACTTC. Its translation is CASSGTSGPYEQYF. Supplemented by reference TRBV2 and TRBJ2-7, the full variable domain reads EPEVTQTPSHQVTQMGQEVILRCVPISNHLYFYWYRQILGQKVEFLVSFYNNEISEKSEIFDDQFSVERPDGSNFTLKIRSTKLEDSAMYFCASSGTSGPYEQYFGPGTRLTVT.

The V call is TRBV7-2, the J call TRBJ2-3; 7 bases agree with TRBD2. There are 15 residues in the CDR3. CDR1 is SGHTA, CDR2 FQGNSA, per germline. The V gene end was trimmed by 6 bases and the J gene end by 5 bases; junction bases not matched to a gene: 11. The CDR3 spells CASRLGPSGKDTQYF. The CDR3 DNA reads TGTGCCAGCAGGCTGGGCCCTAGCGGCAAAGATACGCAGTATTTT. Full variable domain (rest looked up from reference TRBV7-2 and TRBJ2-3): GAGVSQSPSNKVTEKGKDVELRCDPISGHTALYWYRQSLGQGLEFLIYFQGNSAPDKSGLPSDRFSAERTGGSVSTLTIQRTQQEDSAVYLCASRLGPSGKDTQYFGPGTRLTVL.

This clone was counted once. J is TRBJ2-7 and V is TRBV6-5; 8 nucleotides line up with TRBD1. V dropped 4 bases and J dropped 1; count of bases not matched to a gene: 3. CDR1 is MNHEY and CDR2 is SVGAGI in the germline V gene. The CDR3 totals 14 residues. CDR3 coding DNA: TGTGCCAGCAGTTGGGACAGGACGTCCTACGAGCAGTACTTC. This codes for CASSWDRTSYEQYF.

The chain carries TRBV30 and TRBJ1-6, with D uncertain. The CDR3 totals 13 residues. V lost 2 bases and J 5 bases, leaving 7 bases between the germline ends. Germline V gene lookup returns CDR1 GTSNPN and CDR2 SVGIG (reference sequence). CDR3: CAWSRRDNSPLHF. The CDR3 DNA is TGTGCCTGGAGTCGCAGAGATAATTCACCCCTCCACTTT.

This rearrangement joins TRBV28 to TRBJ1-1, with 7 nucleotides matching TRBD1. The germline V gene has CDR1 MDHEN and CDR2 SYDVKM. CDR3 length: 13 residues. Losses at the gene ends were 6 bases for V and 0 bases for J; bases not matched to a gene: 1. The CDR3 DNA reads TGTGCCAGCAGACAGGGGATGAACACTGAAGCTTTCTTT. Protein: CASRQGMNTEAFF. The full variable domain, completed using reference TRBV28 and TRBJ1-1, is DVKVTQSSRYLVKRTGEKVFLECVQDMDHENMFWYRQDPGLGLRLIYFSYDVKMKEKGDIPEGYSVSREKKERFSLILESASTNQTSMYLCASRQGMNTEAFFGQGTRLTVV.

This chain links TRBV28 with TRBJ2-7; D is possibly TRBD1 or TRBD2 (6 bases each). With 5 bases removed from V and 9 bases from J, the gap between germline ends came to 23 bases. Looked up from germline, CDR1 is MDHEN and CDR2 is SYDVKM. The CDR3 consists of 15 residues. CDR3: CASSPVRLGGARQYF. Here the CDR3 DNA reads TGTGCCAGCAGTCCGGTGAGGTTGGGGGGCGCGCGGCAGTACTTC. Based on the CDR3 plus reference TRBV28 and TRBJ2-7, the full variable domain is DVKVTQSSRYLVKRTGEKVFLECVQDMDHENMFWYRQDPGLGLRLIYFSYDVKMKEKGDIPEGYSVSREKKERFSLILESASTNQTSMYLCASSPVRLGGARQYFGPGTRLTVT.

This chain uses TRBV7-3 with TRBJ2-2, with unresolved D. Germline CDR1 is SGHTA and CDR2 is FQGTGA. The CDR3 is 16 amino acids. Between the trimmed V and J ends, which lost 0 bases and 0 bases, there was a span of 8 bases. The CDR3 DNA is TGTGCCAGCAGCTTAACAACCCGCGCGAACACCGGGGAGCTGTTTTTT. Its protein product is CASSLTTRANTGELFF.

The chain combines TRBV5-1 with TRBJ2-1, with a tentative D call TRBD1 (6 bases). Germline V lookup: CDR1 SGHRS, CDR2 YFSETQ. The CDR3 is 13 amino acids. Trimming left V 4 bases short and J 3 bases short, with 8 bases between. CDR3 nucleotides: TGCGCCAGCAGCGCGGACAGCTACAATGAGCAGTTCTTC. It translates to CASSADSYNEQFF.

The V call is TRBV27, the J call TRBJ2-3; TRBD2 matches 12 bases. V lost 7 bases and J lost 5; bases outside the gene matches: 4. Looked up from germline, CDR1 is MNHEY and CDR2 is SMNVEV (reference sequence). The CDR3 has 14 residues. For the CDR3, the DNA is TGTGCCAGCACCCCGGGACTAGCGGGAGATACGCAGTATTTT. Translating it yields CASTPGLAGDTQYF.

V is TRBV11-1 and J is TRBJ2-3; D unclear. Trimming removed 8 bases from V and 0 bases from J, with 6 bases in between. In germline, CDR1 is SGHAT, CDR2 FQDESV (reference sequence). The CDR3 totals 12 residues. The CDR3 bases are TGTGCCAGCCGGCGGAGCACAGATACGCAGTATTTT. Encoded protein: CASRRSTDTQYF.

This rearrangement joins TRBV6-6 to TRBJ2-2; D remains ambiguous. V shed 7 bases and J shed 6 bases, with 9 bases lying between them. The V gene's germline CDR1 is MNHNY and CDR2 SVGAGI (reference sequence). CDR3 length equals 12 residues. CDR3 sequence reads: CASKSPAGELFF. The CDR3 DNA reads TGTGCCAGCAAGAGTCCCGCCGGGGAGCTGTTTTTT.

This clone was counted only a few times. V gene TRBV30 combines with J gene TRBJ2-3; D perhaps matches TRBD2 (5 bases). CDR1 and CDR2 (germline): GTSNPN, SVGIG (reference sequence). This CDR3 spans 11 amino acids. V dropped 0 bases and J dropped 9 bases, with 7 bases sitting between them. The CDR3 bases are TGTGCCTGGAGTGTAAGGGAGACGCAGTATTTT. Translated, it gives CAWSVRETQYF.

This chain links TRBV18 with TRBJ2-3; 10 bases match TRBD2. The CDR3 sequence is 18 residues long. Trimming took 4 bases from V and 0 from J; bases not matched to a gene: 10. Germline CDR1 and CDR2: KGHSH and LQKENI. CDR3 in DNA: TGTGCCAGCTCACTACAAGGGACTAGCGCTAAAAGCACAGATACGCAGTATTTT. Its protein is CASSLQGTSAKSTDTQYF. Together with reference TRBV18 and TRBJ2-3, the CDR3 gives the full variable domain: NAGVMQNPRHLVRRRGQEARLRCSPMKGHSHVYWYRQLPEEGLKFMVYLQKENIIDESGMPKERFSAEFPKEGPSILRIQQVVRGDSAAYFCASSLQGTSAKSTDTQYFGPGTRLTVL.

CDR3 residues: CASSLGTGYYEQYF. For the CDR3, the DNA is TGTGCCAGCAGCTTAGGGACAGGGTACTACGAGCAGTACTTC. The chain links TRBV7-8 to TRBJ2-7; 8 bases match TRBD1. The CDR3 runs 14 residues. From germline, CDR1 is SGHVS and CDR2 FQNEAQ. J lost 3 bases, V lost 1 base, and 2 bases had no gene match.